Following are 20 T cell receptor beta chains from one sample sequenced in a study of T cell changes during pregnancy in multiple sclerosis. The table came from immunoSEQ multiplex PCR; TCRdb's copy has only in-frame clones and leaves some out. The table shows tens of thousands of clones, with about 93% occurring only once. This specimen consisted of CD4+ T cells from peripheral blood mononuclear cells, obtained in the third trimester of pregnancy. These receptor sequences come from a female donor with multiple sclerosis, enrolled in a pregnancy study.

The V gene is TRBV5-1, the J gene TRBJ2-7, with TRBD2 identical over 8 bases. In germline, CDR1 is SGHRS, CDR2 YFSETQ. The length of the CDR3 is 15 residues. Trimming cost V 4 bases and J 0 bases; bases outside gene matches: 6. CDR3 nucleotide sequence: TGCGCCAGCAGCCCGGGGGGGGGCAACTCCTACGAGCAGTACTTC. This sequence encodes CASSPGGGNSYEQYF.

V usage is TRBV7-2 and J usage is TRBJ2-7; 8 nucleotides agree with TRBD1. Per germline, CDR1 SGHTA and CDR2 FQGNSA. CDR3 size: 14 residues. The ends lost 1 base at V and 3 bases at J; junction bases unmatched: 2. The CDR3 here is CASSLVTGGYEQYF. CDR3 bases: TGTGCCAGCAGCTTAGTCACAGGGGGCTACGAGCAGTACTTC.

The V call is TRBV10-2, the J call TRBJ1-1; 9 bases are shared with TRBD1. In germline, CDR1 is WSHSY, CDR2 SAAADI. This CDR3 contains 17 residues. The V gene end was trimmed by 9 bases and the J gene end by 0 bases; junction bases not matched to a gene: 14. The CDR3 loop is CASVENMGQGMNTEAFF. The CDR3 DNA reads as TGCGCCAGTGTGGAAAATATGGGACAGGGAATGAACACTGAAGCTTTCTTT.

The CDR3: CASSTPTTGNTGELFF. The CDR3 nucleotides read TGTGCCAGTAGTACCCCTACCACCGGGAACACCGGGGAGCTGTTTTTT. The chain links TRBV19 to TRBJ2-2; D call uncertain. The V gene's germline CDR1 is LNHDA and CDR2 SQIVND (reference sequence). This CDR3 has 16 amino acids. Trimming removed 4 bases from V and 1 base from J, with 13 bases in between. The full variable domain, its missing parts supplied by reference TRBV19 and TRBJ2-2, is DGGITQSPKYLFRKEGQNVTLSCEQNLNHDAMYWYRQDPGQGLRLIYYSQIVNDFQKGDIAEGYSVSREKKESFPLTVTSAQKNPTAFYLCASSTPTTGNTGELFFGEGSRLTVL.

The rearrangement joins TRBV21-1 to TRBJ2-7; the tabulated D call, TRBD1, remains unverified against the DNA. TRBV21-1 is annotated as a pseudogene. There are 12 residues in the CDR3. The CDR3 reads CASGQGAHEQYF. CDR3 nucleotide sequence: TGTGCCAGCGGACAGGGTGCCCACGAGCAGTACTTC.

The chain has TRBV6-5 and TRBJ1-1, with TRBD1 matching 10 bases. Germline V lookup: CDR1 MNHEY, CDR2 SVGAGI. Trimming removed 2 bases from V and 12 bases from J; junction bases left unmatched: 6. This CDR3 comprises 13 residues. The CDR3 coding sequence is TGTGCCAGCAGTTACACCGGGACAGGGGTTTCTTTCTTT. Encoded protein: CASSYTGTGVSFF.

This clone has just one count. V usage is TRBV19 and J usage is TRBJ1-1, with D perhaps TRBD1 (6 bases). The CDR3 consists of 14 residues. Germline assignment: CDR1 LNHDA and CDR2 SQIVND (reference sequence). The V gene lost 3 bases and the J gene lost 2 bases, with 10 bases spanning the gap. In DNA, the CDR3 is TGTGCCAGTAGTATTACAGGGCGCAACACTGAAGCTTTCTTT. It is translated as CASSITGRNTEAFF.

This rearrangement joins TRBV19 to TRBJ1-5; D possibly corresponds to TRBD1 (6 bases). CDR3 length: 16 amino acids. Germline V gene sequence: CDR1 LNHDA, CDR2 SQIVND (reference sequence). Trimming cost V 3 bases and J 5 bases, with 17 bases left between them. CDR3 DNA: TGTGCCAGTAGTATTTGGGGCAGGGGATGGGATCAGCCCCAGCATTTT. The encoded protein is CASSIWGRGWDQPQHF. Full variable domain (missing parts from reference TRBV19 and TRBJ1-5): DGGITQSPKYLFRKEGQNVTLSCEQNLNHDAMYWYRQDPGQGLRLIYYSQIVNDFQKGDIAEGYSVSREKKESFPLTVTSAQKNPTAFYLCASSIWGRGWDQPQHFGDGTRLSIL.

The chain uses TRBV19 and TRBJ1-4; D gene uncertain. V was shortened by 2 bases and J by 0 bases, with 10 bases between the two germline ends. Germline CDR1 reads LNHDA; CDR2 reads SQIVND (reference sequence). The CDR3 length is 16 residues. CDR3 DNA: TGTGCCAGTAGTATAAACCGGGGTGCAACTAATGAAAAACTGTTTTTT. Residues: CASSINRGATNEKLFF.

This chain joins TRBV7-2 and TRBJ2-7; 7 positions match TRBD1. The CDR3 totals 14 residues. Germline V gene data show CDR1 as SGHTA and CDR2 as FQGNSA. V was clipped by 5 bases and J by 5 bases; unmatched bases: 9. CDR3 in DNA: TGTGCCAGCAGCCTCCGACAGGGTAGGAACGAGCAGTACTTC. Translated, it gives CASSLRQGRNEQYF. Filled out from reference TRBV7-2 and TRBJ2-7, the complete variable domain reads GAGVSQSPSNKVTEKGKDVELRCDPISGHTALYWYRQSLGQGLEFLIYFQGNSAPDKSGLPSDRFSAERTGGSVSTLTIQRTQQEDSAVYLCASSLRQGRNEQYFGPGTRLTVT.

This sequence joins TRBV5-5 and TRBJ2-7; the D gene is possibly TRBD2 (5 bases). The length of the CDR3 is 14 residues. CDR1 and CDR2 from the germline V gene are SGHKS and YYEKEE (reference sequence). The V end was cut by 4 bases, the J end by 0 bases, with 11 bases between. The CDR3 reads CASSHGIASYEQYF. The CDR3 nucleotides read TGTGCCAGCAGCCACGGGATAGCCTCCTACGAGCAGTACTTC.

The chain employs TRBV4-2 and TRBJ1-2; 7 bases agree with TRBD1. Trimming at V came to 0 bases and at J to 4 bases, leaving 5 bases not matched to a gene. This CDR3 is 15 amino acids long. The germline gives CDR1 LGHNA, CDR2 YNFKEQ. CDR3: CASSQDRDSLYGYTF. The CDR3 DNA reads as TGTGCCAGCAGCCAAGATAGGGACAGCCTCTATGGCTACACCTTC.

The CDR3 region has the DNA TGTGCCAGCAGTGAAGTCTTCGGGGGAAGCTCCTACAATGAGCAGTTCTTC. Its translation: CASSEVFGGSSYNEQFF. The chain is built from TRBV6-1 and TRBJ2-1; possible D gene TRBD2, 6 bases. Germline CDR1 MNHNS, CDR2 SASEGT. The ends were cut back, 1 base at V and 0 bases at J, with 13 bases in the middle. The CDR3 sequence is 17 residues long.

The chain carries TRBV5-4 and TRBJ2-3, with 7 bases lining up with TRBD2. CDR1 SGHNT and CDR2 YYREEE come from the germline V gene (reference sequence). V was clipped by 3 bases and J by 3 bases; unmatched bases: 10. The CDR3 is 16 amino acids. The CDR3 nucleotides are TGTGCCAGCAGCTCCCGGGACCTGGGGGGGACAGATACGCAGTATTTT. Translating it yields CASSSRDLGGTDTQYF. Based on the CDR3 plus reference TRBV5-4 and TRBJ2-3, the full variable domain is ETGVTQSPTHLIKTRGQQVTLRCSSQSGHNTVSWYQQALGQGPQFIFQYYREEENGRGNFPPRFSGLQFPNYSSELNVNALELDDSALYLCASSSRDLGGTDTQYFGPGTRLTVL.

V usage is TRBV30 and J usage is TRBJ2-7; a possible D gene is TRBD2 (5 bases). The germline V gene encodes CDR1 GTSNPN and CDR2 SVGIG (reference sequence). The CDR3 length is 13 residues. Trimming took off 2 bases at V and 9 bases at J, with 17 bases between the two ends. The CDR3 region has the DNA TGTGCCTGGAGTCTAGAACTAGTTCCGGTGCAGTACTTC. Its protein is CAWSLELVPVQYF.

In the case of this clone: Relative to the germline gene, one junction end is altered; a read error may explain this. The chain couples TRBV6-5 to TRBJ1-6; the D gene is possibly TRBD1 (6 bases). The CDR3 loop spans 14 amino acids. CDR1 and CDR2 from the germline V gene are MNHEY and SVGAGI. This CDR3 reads CASRPVGQKRCGLF. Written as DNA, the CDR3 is TGTGCCAGCAGACCTGTAGGACAGAAGCGCTGTGGTCTCTTT.

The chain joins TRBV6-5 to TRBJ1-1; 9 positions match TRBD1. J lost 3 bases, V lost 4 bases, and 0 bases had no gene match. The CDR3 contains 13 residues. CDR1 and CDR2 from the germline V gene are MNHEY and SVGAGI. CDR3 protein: CASSWDRDTEAFF. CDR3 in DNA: TGTGCCAGCAGTTGGGACAGGGACACTGAAGCTTTCTTT.

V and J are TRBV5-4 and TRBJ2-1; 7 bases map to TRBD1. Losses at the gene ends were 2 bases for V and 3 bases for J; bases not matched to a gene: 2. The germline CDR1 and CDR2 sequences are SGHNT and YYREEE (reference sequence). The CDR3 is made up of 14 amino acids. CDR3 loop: CASSFRTGYNEQFF. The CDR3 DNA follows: TGTGCCAGCAGCTTCCGGACAGGCTACAATGAGCAGTTCTTC. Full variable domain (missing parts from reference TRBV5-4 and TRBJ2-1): ETGVTQSPTHLIKTRGQQVTLRCSSQSGHNTVSWYQQALGQGPQFIFQYYREEENGRGNFPPRFSGLQFPNYSSELNVNALELDDSALYLCASSFRTGYNEQFFGPGTRLTVL.

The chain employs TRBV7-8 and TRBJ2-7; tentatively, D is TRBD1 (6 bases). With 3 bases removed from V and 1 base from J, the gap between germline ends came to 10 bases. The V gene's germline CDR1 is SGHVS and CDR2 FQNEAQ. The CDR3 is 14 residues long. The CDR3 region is CASSFTTGSYEQYF. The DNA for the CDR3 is TGTGCCAGCAGCTTTACCACAGGGTCCTACGAGCAGTACTTC.

The CDR3 DNA follows: TGTGCCAGCTCAACAGTCCCTTCGTCCGGATGGTATTTT. Translating it yields CASSTVPSSGWYF. V gene TRBV18 combines with J gene TRBJ2-3; D unresolved. CDR1 and CDR2 from the germline V gene are KGHSH and LQKENI. The CDR3 sequence is 13 residues long. V was shortened by 5 bases and J by 14 bases, with 20 bases between the two germline ends.